These T cell receptor beta chains were read from a single sample in a study of blood T cell repertoires in COVID-19. Assay: immunoSEQ multiplex PCR; the TCRdb copy retains only in-frame clones and omits some. Of fewer than 250,000 clones in the sample, more than 70% were seen once. Material for sequencing was peripheral blood. Receptors were obtained from a woman in her forties or fifties with acute or convalescent COVID-19. The CDR3 runs from the conserved cysteine through the conserved F or W. D genes are given only for firm matches. Only some rows state a clone size, as once, few, many or a class for expanded clones.

D gene,clone size,J gene,V gene,CDR3 DNA,CDR3 protein
.,.,TRBJ1-5,TRBV18,TGTGCCAGCTCACCCCCGGGACAAAATCAGCCCCAGCATTTT,CASSPPGQNQPQHF
.,.,TRBJ1-2,TRBV7-9,TGTGCCAGCAGCTCAGGGTCGGACTATGGCTACACCTTC,CASSSGSDYGYTF
TRBD2,once,TRBJ2-1,TRBV20-1,TGCAGTGCTAGTTCTGGACTAGCGGGAGGCCATGAGCAGTTCTTC,CSASSGLAGGHEQFF
.,.,TRBJ2-2,TRBV10-3,TGTGCCATCAGTGAGACCGACTACACCGGGGAGCTGTTTTTT,CAISETDYTGELFF
TRBD2,.,TRBJ2-7,TRBV3-1/TRBV3-2,TGTGCCAGCGGCCTCACGGGAGGGGGGTCCTACGAGCAGTACTTC,CASGLTGGGSYEQYF
.,.,TRBJ2-7,TRBV29-1,TGCAGCGTTCCCTGGTTGGAGGGCCACGAGCAGTACTTC,CSVPWLEGHEQYF
TRBD2,.,TRBJ2-7,TRBV19,TGTGCCAGTAGTGGTGGGCGCGGGGGCGAGCAGTACTTC,CASSGGRGGEQYF
.,.,TRBJ1-1,TRBV29-1,TGCAGCGAGGTGTCAGGGAACACTGAAGCTTTCTTT,CSEVSGNTEAFF
TRBD2,.,TRBJ2-4,TRBV25-1,TGTGCCAGCGCTCTCTCCGTGGGGGAGGGGAACATTCAGTACTTC,CASALSVGEGNIQYF
.,.,TRBJ2-7,TRBV9,TGTGCCAGCAGCGTCTCGGCGGGTAGCTCCTACGAGCAGTACTTC,CASSVSAGSSYEQYF
.,many,TRBJ2-7,TRBV5-1,TGCGCCAGCAGCGAAACAGGGACCTCCTACGAGCAGTACTTC,CASSETGTSYEQYF
TRBD1,.,TRBJ2-2,TRBV19,TGTGCCAGTAGTATAGGACAGGGGGAGGCCGGGGAGCTGTTTTTT,CASSIGQGEAGELFF
TRBD2,.,TRBJ2-3,TRBV18,TGTGCCAGCTCACTGGGGACTAGCGGGAGTGCAGATACGCAGTATTTT,CASSLGTSGSADTQYF
TRBD1,once,TRBJ1-4,TRBV5-6,TGTGCCAGCAGTGACAGGGGGCGGGAAGAAAAACTGTTTTTT,CASSDRGREEKLFF
TRBD1,few,TRBJ2-3,TRBV19,TGTGCCAGTAGTAGACAGGACAGGGAATCAGATACGCAGTATTTT,CASSRQDRESDTQYF
TRBD1,.,TRBJ2-3,TRBV6-5,TGTGCCAGCAGGTCGACAGGGGGAGGGGATACGCAGTATTTT,CASRSTGGGDTQYF
TRBD2,.,TRBJ2-1,TRBV27,TGTGCCAGCAGTTTATTAGGGACTAGCGGGAGACGGGAGCAGTTCTTC,CASSLLGTSGRREQFF
TRBD1,.,TRBJ2-7,TRBV18,TGTGCCAGCTCCCGGCTAACAGGGGATTCTACCCCCTACGAGCAGTACTTC,CASSRLTGDSTPYEQYF
TRBD1,.,TRBJ2-5,TRBV11-2,TGTGCCAGCAGCTTGGGACAGGGAAAAGAGACCCAGTACTTC,CASSLGQGKETQYF
.,.,TRBJ2-2,TRBV18,TGTGCCAGCTCACCACTTGGACAGTTGAACACCGGGGAGCTGTTTTTT,CASSPLGQLNTGELFF
.,once,TRBJ1-1,TRBV5-8,TGTGCCAGCAGCTTGTATCGGAGGTTCTTT,CASSLYRRFF
TRBD2,.,TRBJ2-2,TRBV9,TGTGCCAGCAGCCCCGGGACTAGCGGGAAAGTGAGCGGGGAGCTGTTTTTT,CASSPGTSGKVSGELFF
.,few,TRBJ2-2,TRBV7-2,TGTGCCAGCAGCTTGACAACGGAGGGAGTAAGGACCGGGGAGCTGTTTTTT,CASSLTTEGVRTGELFF
.,.,TRBJ2-1,TRBV27,TGTGCCAGCAACCGAGGACCTACAGGTTCTAATGAGCAGTTCTTC,CASNRGPTGSNEQFF
.,.,TRBJ1-1,TRBV18,TGTGCCAGCTCACCAGTGACAGAACCGAACACTGAAGCTTTCTTT,CASSPVTEPNTEAFF
TRBD1,.,TRBJ2-5,TRBV2,TGTGCCAGCAGGGGACAGGGGAGGCCAGAGACCCAGTACTTC,CASRGQGRPETQYF
.,.,TRBJ2-5,TRBV19,TGTGCCAGTAGTATGCGCCAGGGGGGACAAGAGACCCAGTACTTC,CASSMRQGGQETQYF
TRBD2,.,TRBJ2-3,TRBV27,TGTGCCAGCAGACCGGGCGGAGCGGGAGGAGATACGCAGTATTTT,CASRPGGAGGDTQYF
TRBD2,.,TRBJ2-4,TRBV28,TGTGCCAGCAGTTTCCCGGGGGGACCCAAAAACATTCAGTACTTC,CASSFPGGPKNIQYF
TRBD1,.,TRBJ2-2,TRBV5-1,TGCGCCAGCAGCGGGACAGGATTGACCGGGGAGCTGTTTTTT,CASSGTGLTGELFF
.,.,TRBJ2-1,TRBV5-1,TGCGCCAGCAGATTTGGACAGCACTCCTACAATGAGCAGTTCTTC,CASRFGQHSYNEQFF
TRBD1,.,TRBJ1-1,TRBV2,TGTGCCAGCAGCGGACAGGGAGGAACTGAAGCTTTCTTT,CASSGQGGTEAFF
.,.,TRBJ2-7,TRBV10-3,TGTGCCATCAGTGCCCTAGCACAGAACGAGCAGTACTTC,CAISALAQNEQYF
TRBD1,few,TRBJ2-7,TRBV12-5,TGTGCTAGTGGTTTGGGCGGGACAGGGTACGAGCAGTACTTC,CASGLGGTGYEQYF
.,.,TRBJ1-1,TRBV9,TGTGCCAGCAGCGAGGGGCGCCGTGGGGACACTGAAGCTTTCTTT,CASSEGRRGDTEAFF
.,few,TRBJ1-1,TRBV12-3/TRBV12-4,TGTGCCAGCAGTTTAAGGAGGGAGACTGAAGCTTTCTTT,CASSLRRETEAFF
.,.,TRBJ1-2,TRBV6-5,TGTGCCAGCAGTTACAGCGACAGGTCAAACTATGGCTACACCTTC,CASSYSDRSNYGYTF
.,.,TRBJ2-1,TRBV28,TGTGCCAGCAGTACCACAGGTTACAATGAGCAGTTCTTC,CASSTTGYNEQFF